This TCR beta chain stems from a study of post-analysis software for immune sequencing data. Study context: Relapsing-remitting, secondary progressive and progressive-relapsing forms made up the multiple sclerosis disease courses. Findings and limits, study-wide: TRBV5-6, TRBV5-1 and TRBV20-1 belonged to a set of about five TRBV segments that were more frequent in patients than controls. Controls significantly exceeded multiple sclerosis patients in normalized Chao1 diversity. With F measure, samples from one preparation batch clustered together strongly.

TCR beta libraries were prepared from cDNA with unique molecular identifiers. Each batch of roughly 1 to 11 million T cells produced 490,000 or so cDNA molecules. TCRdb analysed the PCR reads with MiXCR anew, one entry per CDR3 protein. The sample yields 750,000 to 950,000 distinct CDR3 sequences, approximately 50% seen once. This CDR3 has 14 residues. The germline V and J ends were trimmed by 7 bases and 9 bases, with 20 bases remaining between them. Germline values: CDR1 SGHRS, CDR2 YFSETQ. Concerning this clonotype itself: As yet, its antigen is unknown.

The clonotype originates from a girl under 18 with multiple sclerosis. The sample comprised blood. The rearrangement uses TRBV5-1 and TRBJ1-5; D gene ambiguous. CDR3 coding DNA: TGCGCCAGCTCGCCCGAGGGCCTACGTCGGCCCCAGCATTTT. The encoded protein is CASSPEGLRRPQHF. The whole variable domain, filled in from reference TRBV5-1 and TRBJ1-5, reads KAGVTQTPRYLIKTRGQQVTLSCSPISGHRSVSWYQQTPGQGLQFLFEYFSETQRNKGNFPGRFSGRQFSNSRSEMNVSTLELGDSALYLCASSPEGLRRPQHFGDGTRLSIL.